This T cell receptor (beta chain) was profiled in a study of PD-1 blockade in classical Hodgkin lymphoma. Study-wide results and limits: TCR diversity at baseline was reported to be reduced in newly diagnosed patients relative to healthy donors. A significant rise in TCR diversity was seen by C4D1 for CD4+ cells but not for CD8+ cells. Possibly reflecting disease activity or prior therapy, repertoire differences have causes that remain undefined.

The ends lost 5 bases at V and 3 bases at J; junction bases unmatched: 11. The germline V gene encodes CDR1 LGHNT and CDR2 FRNRAP. The CDR3 consists of 16 residues. Here immunoSEQ multiplex PCR was the method, and the copy in TCRdb shows in-frame clones only, minus some. In the table there are approximately 61,000 clones, nearly 90% of which are singletons. The time point: cycle 4 day 1 (C4D1), after less than seven weeks of nivolumab. All trial patients relapsed after autologous stem cell transplantation. Best response was recorded as complete response, partial response or progressive disease. As regards this clone: Its antigen remains unidentified.

V gene TRBV12-5 combines with J gene TRBJ1-1; 8 nucleotides agree with TRBD1. This TCR was sampled from a human donor with classical Hodgkin lymphoma. The sequencing used peripheral blood mononuclear cells (PBMCs), collected before the fourth cycle of nivolumab. CDR3 sequence reads: CASGATRGQGHTEAFF. The DNA of the CDR3 is TGTGCTAGTGGTGCCACCCGCGGACAGGGTCACACTGAAGCTTTCTTT. The full variable domain, its missing parts supplied by reference TRBV12-5 and TRBJ1-1, is DARVTQTPRHKVTEMGQEVTMRCQPILGHNTVFWYRQTMMQGLELLAYFRNRAPLDDSGMPKDRFSAEMPDATLATLKIQPSEPRDSAVYFCASGATRGQGHTEAFFGQGTRLTVV.